In its sample, the clone carrying this T cell receptor beta chain was seen once. Its antigen is unidentified. The data were obtained in a study of cytomegalovirus exposure and HLA in healthy donors. V lost 2 bases and J lost 13, with 17 bases in between. The CDR3 runs to 13 residues. Germline V CDR1 and CDR2: SGHTA, FQGTGA. The assay was immunoSEQ multiplex PCR, and TCRdb's table has in-frame clones only and misses some. The data show some 170,000 clones, with 70% to 90% seen just once and around 2.4% held by the top ten. Study-level findings and limits: Associated with cytomegalovirus, according to the listing, were around 170 TCR beta chains. For most TCR sequences rarity was the rule, although some public TCRs occurred in many donors. Per published reports, the classifier diagnosed cytomegalovirus status with high specificity and sensitivity.

This TCR derives from a man aged 25 to 40 in good health and CMV-seropositive. The rearrangement joins TRBV7-3 to TRBJ2-5, with TRBD1 as a possible D gene (6 bases). The specimen sequenced was PBMCs. CDR3 in amino acids: CASSLSMNTGLYF. DNA for the CDR3: TGTGCCAGCAGCTTATCGATGAACACAGGGTTGTACTTC.